Following are 4 T cell receptor beta chains from one sample sequenced in a study of shared clonotypes between healthy human individuals. Assay used: immunoSEQ multiplex PCR; TCRdb lists only in-frame clones, some missing. The sample lists more than 400,000 clones; about 78% were seen once. Sequenced input: PBMCs. The receptors were sampled from a woman between 35 and 50 years old in good health. Some clones in this sample may be carry-over from other donors' samples.

The CDR3 is CASRVLGLAGEGEQFF. As DNA, the CDR3 is TGTGCCAGCAGAGTTCTAGGACTAGCGGGAGAGGGTGAGCAGTTCTTC. The chain has TRBV2 and TRBJ2-1; 13 bases are shared with TRBD2. The V and J ends lost 6 bases and 9 bases, in that order; junction bases with no gene match: 11. The CDR3 loop spans 16 amino acids. CDR1 SNHLY and CDR2 FYNNEI come from the germline V gene.

This clone has a count of ten or more. The sample holds other DNA sequences that translate to the same CDR3. This chain joins TRBV4-2 and TRBJ1-4; possibly TRBD1 for D (6 bases). From germline, CDR1 is LGHNA and CDR2 YNFKEQ. The V end lost 0 bases, the J end lost 8 bases, and 16 bases lay between the germline ends. The CDR3 totals 16 residues. The CDR3 loop is CASSQDTGQGGEKLFF. The CDR3 DNA is TGTGCCAGCAGCCAAGATACAGGGCAGGGAGGAGAAAAACTGTTTTTT.

The chain carries TRBV6-1 and TRBJ1-5, with TRBD1 as a possible D gene (5 bases). The CDR3 sequence is 14 residues long. V dropped 2 bases and J dropped 7 bases, with 12 bases sitting between them. Germline lookup yields CDR1 MNHNS and CDR2 SASEGT. CDR3 in amino acids: CASSEWGGNQPQHF. As DNA, the CDR3 is TGTGCCAGCAGTGAATGGGGGGGGAACCAGCCCCAGCATTTT.

The genes are TRBV6-1 and TRBJ2-7; 9 bases match TRBD1. There are 15 residues in the CDR3. The germline CDR1 and CDR2 sequences are MNHNS and SASEGT. Trimming at V came to 8 bases and at J to 4 bases, leaving 12 bases not matched to a gene. Here the CDR3 reads CASQVGLGQGYEQYF. The CDR3 DNA reads as TGTGCCAGCCAGGTAGGCTTGGGACAGGGTTACGAGCAGTACTTC.